Listed here is a single T cell receptor beta chain. As yet, its antigen is unknown. At survey level, the immunoSEQ assay was run in its v3.0 version. Sequencing had a target that covered 40,000-50,000 T-cell genomes per sample. The table came from immunoSEQ multiplex PCR; TCRdb's copy has only in-frame clones and leaves some out. The table includes some 45,000 clones, 86% detected once. Germline CDR1 reads SGHRS; CDR2 reads YFSETQ. The CDR3 runs 15 residues. The V end lost 1 base, the J end lost 3 bases, and 10 bases lay between the germline ends. The data originate from a study of long-term antiretroviral therapy in people with HIV. Overall study results and limits: Pre-ART expanded TRB clones stayed dominant throughout, though often decreasing after ART.

The source of this sequence is a woman aged 45-65 years with HIV. The material was unsorted PBMCs, obtained 0.1 years before starting antiretroviral therapy. This chain links TRBV5-1 with TRBJ2-2; maybe TRBD2 (6 bases). DNA of the CDR3: TGCGCCAGCAGCTTGCGCGGGGACGACACCGGGGAGCTGTTTTTT. Encoded protein: CASSLRGDDTGELFF.